One sample yielded the 27 T cell receptor beta chains listed below, sequenced in a study of T cells in Graves' hyperthyroidism and ophthalmopathy (dated by TCRdb to the late 2010s). The library was built by means of multiplex PCR. These reads were obtained on an Illumina HiSeq 2000. Amplification of TCR beta CDR3 regions was carried out from RNA transcripts. The first round of RT-PCR for the TCR CDR3 was performed with the HTBI primer set and the Qiagen OneStep RT-PCR kit. TCRdb ran its own pipeline on the public reads, namely fastp trimming at Q25 and MiXCR clone calling, and kept in-frame beta chains. Identical CDR3 proteins give one entry, which carries the most common genes and DNA. The sample yields approximately 400,000 distinct CDR3 sequences; over 12% were counted once. Of the sample, around 28% falls within the top ten clones. The specimen sequenced was blood. Receptors were obtained from a man aged 50 to 59 with Graves' ophthalmopathy.

At least ten counts were recorded for this clonotype. V usage is TRBV7-9 and J usage is TRBJ2-1, with TRBD2 identical over 14 bases. Trimming at V came to 5 bases and at J to 7 bases, leaving 10 bases not matched to a gene. This CDR3 contains 17 residues. Germline V lookup: CDR1 SEHNR, CDR2 FQNEAQ (reference sequence). The CDR3 sequence: CASSGRTSGRPDNEQFF. Written as DNA, the CDR3 is TGTGCCAGCAGCGGCAGGACTAGCGGGAGGCCAGATAATGAGCAGTTCTTC.

The gene calls are TRBV24-1 and TRBJ2-3; 7 bases are shared with TRBD2. J lost 4 bases, V lost 5 bases, and 8 bases had no gene match. The CDR3 extends over 15 amino acids. The germline gives CDR1 KGHDR, CDR2 SFDVKD. CDR3 sequence: CATSGRQREPDTQYF. The CDR3 DNA follows: TGTGCCACCAGTGGGCGACAGCGGGAACCAGATACGCAGTATTTT.

This clonotype was counted between two and nine times. The chain carries TRBV24-1 and TRBJ2-1; 7 bases are a match to TRBD1. Trimming took 4 bases from V and 2 from J; bases not matched to a gene: 22. CDR1 and CDR2 (germline): KGHDR, SFDVKD. There are 21 residues in the CDR3. The CDR3 spells CATSEDLRYRGQRSPYNEQFF. As DNA, the CDR3 is TGTGCCACCAGTGAGGACCTCAGATATAGGGGGCAGCGGTCACCCTACAATGAGCAGTTCTTC.

V is TRBV29-1 and J is TRBJ2-7; TRBD1 matches at 10 bases. This CDR3 region has 15 residues. CDR1 is SQVTM and CDR2 is ANQGSEA in the germline V gene. V lost 6 bases, J lost 5 bases, and 13 bases stayed unmatched. CDR3 in amino acids: CSVRATGTGVNEQYF. CDR3 DNA: TGCAGCGTCCGAGCAACCGGGACAGGGGTGAACGAGCAGTACTTC.

This clonotype was recorded at least ten times. V is TRBV5-5 and J is TRBJ2-5; the match to TRBD2 covers 7 bases. Per germline, CDR1 SGHKS and CDR2 YYEKEE (reference sequence). The J segment lost 1 base and the V segment lost 1 base, leaving 7 bases of the junction unmatched. The CDR3 totals 16 residues. This CDR3 is CASSLWGRGAQETQYF. The CDR3 DNA is TGTGCCAGCAGCTTGTGGGGGAGGGGTGCCCAAGAGACCCAGTACTTC.

The table lists this clonotype with many counts. The rearrangement uses TRBV7-8 and TRBJ2-1; 14 nucleotides line up with TRBD2. In germline, CDR1 is SGHVS, CDR2 FQNEAQ. J lost 0 bases, V lost 3 bases, and 19 bases had no gene match. This CDR3 region has 23 residues. The CDR3: CASSFRTTVGLAGGPSSYNEQFF. CDR3 bases: TGTGCCAGCAGCTTTAGAACGACAGTTGGACTAGCGGGAGGCCCCAGCTCCTACAATGAGCAGTTCTTC.

In its sample, this clonotype was seen a few times. The rearrangement joins TRBV6-2 or TRBV6-3 to TRBJ2-7; 7 nucleotides align to TRBD2. This CDR3 is built from 17 residues. From germline, CDR1 is MNHEY and CDR2 SVGEGT. The trim removed 5 bases at V and 7 bases at J, leaving 20 bases unmatched. CDR3 nucleotides: TGTGCCAGCAGTCACAGTGTGGAGGGAGGGCCCTGGCGAGAGCAGTACTTC. Amino acids: CASSHSVEGGPWREQYF.

This clonotype was seen more than once but under ten times. This chain connects TRBV28 to TRBJ2-7, with 9 bases that match TRBD1. This CDR3 comprises 18 residues. Germline V lookup: CDR1 MDHEN, CDR2 SYDVKM. The J segment lost 0 bases and the V segment lost 7 bases, leaving 16 bases of the junction unmatched. The CDR3 DNA sequence: TGTGCCAGCACCTCGACAGGGGGTAGTGCGGGAGTCTCCTACGAGCAGTACTTC. Translation: CASTSTGGSAGVSYEQYF.

Comments on this clonotype: A much larger clone lies one base from this, so it may be a read error. V usage is TRBV24-1 and J usage is TRBJ2-1; D unresolved. Germline V lookup: CDR1 KGHDR, CDR2 SFDVKD. The CDR3 has 16 amino acids. Trimming stripped 3 bases from V and 0 bases from J, with 11 bases between. Written as DNA, the CDR3 is TGTGCCACCAGTGATCCCAGCAGATCCTCCTACAATGAGCAGTTCTTC. This sequence encodes CATSDPSRSSYNEQFF.

The table lists this clonotype with a few counts. The chain carries TRBV29-1 and TRBJ1-2; D is unresolved. The CDR3 spans 12 residues. Germline V lookup: CDR1 SQVTM, CDR2 ANQGSEA. The V gene lost 3 bases and the J gene lost 8 bases, with 13 bases spanning the gap. The CDR3 DNA follows: TGCAGCGTTGATGGAGGGATTGGCGGCTACACCTTC. Translation gives CSVDGGIGGYTF.

This clonotype was picked up many times. The chain couples TRBV15 to TRBJ2-5, with unresolved D. V was clipped by 1 base and J by 4 bases, with 13 bases between them. Germline values: CDR1 LNHNV, CDR2 YYDKDF (reference sequence). This CDR3 is 15 amino acids long. The CDR3 sequence is CATSRVSTTLETQYF. The CDR3 DNA reads as TGTGCCACCAGCAGAGTTTCGACAACCCTAGAGACCCAGTACTTC.

The CDR3 sequence is CASSIGMGRMNTEAFF. The CDR3 region has the DNA TGTGCCAGTAGTATTGGTATGGGCAGGATGAACACTGAAGCTTTCTTT. The V and J genes are TRBV19 and TRBJ1-1; D is ambiguous. The germline V and J ends were trimmed by 3 bases and 0 bases, with 14 bases remaining between them. The germline V gene encodes CDR1 LNHDA and CDR2 SQIVND (reference sequence). The CDR3 runs 16 residues.

Of note for this clonotype: This is likely a read error, given that the CDR3 carries no conserved phenylalanine or tryptophan at its end. The chain carries TRBV2 and TRBJ2-2; TRBD1 might be the D (6 bases). Germline values: CDR1 SNHLY, CDR2 FYNNEI. The ends were cut back, 6 bases at V and 2 bases at J, with 10 bases in the middle. This CDR3 has 14 residues. The CDR3 region is CASRSGQNTGELFL. The DNA of the CDR3 is TGTGCCAGCAGGTCGGGACAAAACACCGGGGAGCTGTTTCTT.

This clonotype has at least ten counts. J is TRBJ1-1 and V is TRBV7-8; no firm D call. The V end lost 5 bases, the J end lost 0 bases, and 19 bases lay between the germline ends. CDR1 is SGHVS, CDR2 FQNEAQ, per germline. CDR3 length equals 17 residues. CDR3 amino acids: CASSPFAGVRLNTEAFF. CDR3 DNA sequence: TGTGCCAGCAGCCCTTTTGCGGGTGTCAGACTGAACACTGAAGCTTTCTTT. Looking up the rest from reference TRBV7-8 and TRBJ1-1 gives the full variable domain: GAGVSQSPRYKVAKRGQDVALRCDPISGHVSLFWYQQALGQGPEFLTYFQNEAQLDKSGLPSDRFFAERPEGSVSTLKIQRTQQEDSAVYLCASSPFAGVRLNTEAFFGQGTRLTVV.

This sequence joins TRBV20-1 and TRBJ2-3; no clear D gene. The CDR3 runs to 15 residues. V lost 6 bases and J lost 5, with 21 bases in between. Germline V CDR1 and CDR2: DFQATT, SNEGSKA (reference sequence). CDR3 sequence: CSAPFLGPSGDTQYF. CDR3 nucleotides: TGCAGTGCGCCTTTCCTAGGGCCCTCCGGAGATACGCAGTATTTT.

This clonotype was seen repeatedly, ten times or more. V and J are TRBV12-3 or TRBV12-4 and TRBJ2-1, with 7 bases that match TRBD2. This CDR3 contains 17 residues. With 1 base clipped from V and 4 bases from J, the junction kept 10 bases outside the gene matches. This chain's CDR3 is CASSLVGGRARYNEQFF. The CDR3 DNA sequence: TGTGCCAGCAGTTTAGTCGGTGGGAGGGCCAGGTACAATGAGCAGTTCTTC.

This rearrangement joins TRBV5-1 to TRBJ1-2, with 11 nucleotides matching TRBD1. CDR1 is SGHRS and CDR2 is YFSETQ in the germline V gene. V dropped 4 bases and J dropped 5; count of bases not matched to a gene: 4. The CDR3 covers 14 residues. Here the CDR3 DNA reads TGCGCCAGCAGCCGGGACAGGGGGGGGTATGGCTACACCTTC. Translating it yields CASSRDRGGYGYTF.

This clonotype has only a few counts. This chain connects TRBV29-1 to TRBJ2-3; D possibly matches TRBD1 or TRBD2 (6 bases each). In germline, CDR1 is SQVTM, CDR2 ANQGSEA. The CDR3 spans 12 residues. The V end lost 6 bases, the J end lost 4 bases, and 11 bases lay between the germline ends. The CDR3 nucleotides are TGCAGCGTAAGGGGGGTGGCAGATACGCAGTATTTT. Its translation is CSVRGVADTQYF.

This chain links TRBV6-1 with TRBJ1-1, with D unresolved. This CDR3 has 13 residues. Trimming stripped 7 bases from V and 4 bases from J, with 13 bases between. Germline lookup yields CDR1 MNHNS and CDR2 SASEGT. The CDR3 protein is CASKFQIGTEAFF. CDR3 DNA sequence: TGTGCCAGCAAGTTTCAGATTGGCACTGAAGCTTTCTTT.

This clonotype was seen many times. This chain links TRBV7-8 with TRBJ2-5; TRBD2 matches 8 bases. The CDR3 consists of 16 residues. With 2 bases clipped from V and 0 bases from J, the junction kept 5 bases outside the gene matches. Germline CDR1 and CDR2: SGHVS and FQNEAQ. The CDR3 region has the DNA TGTGCCAGCAGCTTACTTCTAGCGGGTAACCAAGAGACCCAGTACTTC. Translated: CASSLLLAGNQETQYF. The entire variable domain, with the rest obtained from reference TRBV7-8 and TRBJ2-5, is as follows: GAGVSQSPRYKVAKRGQDVALRCDPISGHVSLFWYQQALGQGPEFLTYFQNEAQLDKSGLPSDRFFAERPEGSVSTLKIQRTQQEDSAVYLCASSLLLAGNQETQYFGPGTRLLVL.

This clonotype was seen repeatedly, ten times or more. V usage is TRBV12-3 or TRBV12-4 and J usage is TRBJ2-6; D is unclear. The V end lost 3 bases, the J end lost 0 bases, and 3 bases lay between the germline ends. The CDR3 loop spans 14 amino acids. CDR3 DNA: TGTGCCAGCAGTTTTAGCTCTGGGGCCAACGTCCTGACTTTC. Protein sequence: CASSFSSGANVLTF.

This chain connects TRBV6-6 to TRBJ1-2; D unresolved. Trimming removed 2 bases from V and 4 bases from J, with 17 bases in between. The CDR3 loop spans 16 amino acids. The V gene's germline CDR1 is MNHNY and CDR2 SVGAGI (reference sequence). The CDR3 region is CASSYTDLRESYGYTF. The CDR3 coding sequence is TGTGCCAGCAGTTACACAGACCTCAGAGAATCCTATGGCTACACCTTC.

In this sample, this clonotype turned up many times. The chain's CDR3 is CASSSGGLAGAYNEQFF. The CDR3 nucleotides are TGTGCCAGCAGCTCTGGAGGACTAGCGGGAGCCTACAATGAGCAGTTCTTC. V and J are TRBV7-9 and TRBJ2-1; 13 nucleotides align to TRBD2. This CDR3 spans 17 amino acids. V shed 4 bases, J shed 2 bases, and the junction held 5 bases outside the gene matches. The V gene's germline CDR1 is SEHNR and CDR2 FQNEAQ (reference sequence).

There are many counts of this clonotype. V is TRBV2 and J is TRBJ2-7; unclear D gene. V shed 1 base and J shed 7 bases, with 11 bases lying between them. The CDR3 has 13 amino acids. Looked up from germline, CDR1 is SNHLY and CDR2 is FYNNEI. CDR3 sequence reads: CASSEEDNLEQYF. CDR3 bases: TGTGCCAGCAGTGAAGAAGACAACTTGGAGCAGTACTTC.

The CDR3 DNA sequence: TGTGCCAGCAGTTACCTGCGACAGATATCGAGTGATTACACCTTC. Translated: CASSYLRQISSDYTF. The chain has TRBV6-9 and TRBJ1-2; perhaps TRBD1 as D (5 bases). V gave up 3 bases and J gave up 11 bases, with 22 bases separating them. Germline loops: CDR1 MNHGY, CDR2 SVAAGI. The CDR3 is 15 amino acids.

This clonotype came up a few times. The chain has TRBV29-1 and TRBJ2-1, with D possibly TRBD2 on 5 matching bases. The CDR3 has 11 residues. V was shortened by 4 bases and J by 7 bases, with 8 bases between the two germline ends. Germline-derived CDR1 and CDR2 are SQVTM and ANQGSEA. The CDR3 nucleotides read TGCAGCGTTGTGTCGGGGAATGAGCAGTTCTTC. Translating gives CSVVSGNEQFF.

V gene TRBV27 combines with J gene TRBJ1-2; 9 positions match TRBD1. The CDR3 runs 18 residues. V lost 6 bases to trimming and J lost 2 bases; unmatched junction nucleotides: 16. From germline, CDR1 is MNHEY and CDR2 SMNVEV (reference sequence). CDR3 DNA: TGTGCCAGCAGCCCTTACCCCGGCACCGGGACAGGGAACTATGGCTACACCTTC. Its translation: CASSPYPGTGTGNYGYTF.